A single sample gave rise to the 7 T cell receptor beta chains below, sequenced in a study of shared clonotypes between healthy human individuals. Profiling relied on immunoSEQ multiplex PCR, and the TCRdb table lists in-frame clones only, not all of them. The sample yields about 980,000 clones, approximately 80% seen once. The sequenced sample consisted of memory CD4+ T cells sorted from blood. Subset: CD45RA-negative fraction. Every receptor here comes from a man younger than 35 in good health.

The chain is built from TRBV2 and TRBJ1-1; no clear D. V dropped 8 bases and J dropped 4 bases, with 8 bases sitting between them. The germline gives CDR1 SNHLY, CDR2 FYNNEI. The CDR3 consists of 11 residues. CDR3 sequence: CASSRGTEAFF. The CDR3 DNA reads TGTGCCAGCTCCCGTGGCACTGAAGCTTTCTTT.

The chain employs TRBV5-5 and TRBJ1-1, with D perhaps matching TRBD1 (5 bases). The V gene's germline CDR1 is SGHKS and CDR2 YYEKEE (reference sequence). V was cut by 3 bases and J by 3 bases, with 18 bases left in between. The CDR3 has 16 residues. The CDR3 region has the DNA TGTGCCAGCAGCTACCAGGGTTCGGGGTTGCACACTGAAGCTTTCTTT. This encodes CASSYQGSGLHTEAFF.

This clone was seen only a few times. V is TRBV2 and J is TRBJ2-5; D is unresolved. The CDR3 runs 13 residues. The V and J ends lost 8 bases and 5 bases respectively, with 15 bases between them. Germline CDR1 SNHLY, CDR2 FYNNEI. The CDR3 spells CASVLGHRETQYF. The DNA for the CDR3 is TGTGCCAGCGTCCTCGGTCATCGCGAGACCCAGTACTTC.

J is TRBJ2-7 and V is TRBV28; tentatively, D is TRBD2 (6 bases). There are 16 residues in the CDR3. From germline, CDR1 is MDHEN and CDR2 SYDVKM. V was pared by 6 bases and J by 3 bases, with 21 bases between. The CDR3 spells CASSTTGRLRDYEQYF. The CDR3 region has the DNA TGTGCCAGCAGCACTACTGGACGGCTGCGGGACTACGAGCAGTACTTC.

With regard to this clone: In the same sample, other DNA sequences code for this CDR3. The rearrangement uses TRBV14 and TRBJ2-5; D not certain. The germline V and J ends were trimmed by 0 bases and 7 bases, with 9 bases remaining between them. CDR1 and CDR2 (germline): SGHDN, FVKESK. The CDR3 covers 13 residues. CDR3 sequence: CASSQDLIGTQYF. The CDR3 nucleotides read TGTGCCAGCAGCCAAGATCTTATAGGGACCCAGTACTTC.

The table lists this clone with a few counts. The chain employs TRBV14 and TRBJ1-1, with a tentative D call TRBD1 (5 bases). The CDR3 runs to 14 residues. Germline lookup yields CDR1 SGHDN and CDR2 FVKESK. The V end was cut by 4 bases, the J end by 1 base, with 10 bases between. The CDR3 nucleotides read TGTGCCAGCAGCCTCCAGACAGCGAACACTGAAGCTTTCTTT. Amino acid sequence: CASSLQTANTEAFF.

This clone was seen a single time. The chain is built from TRBV5-1 and TRBJ2-3; 9 nucleotides agree with TRBD2. CDR1 is SGHRS, CDR2 YFSETQ, per germline. This CDR3 is built from 16 residues. The V segment lost 4 bases and the J segment 5 bases; nucleotides outside the gene matches: 11. CDR3 DNA: TGCGCCAGCAGCAACCCTAGCGGGATCGGCCGAGATACGCAGTATTTT. It encodes CASSNPSGIGRDTQYF.